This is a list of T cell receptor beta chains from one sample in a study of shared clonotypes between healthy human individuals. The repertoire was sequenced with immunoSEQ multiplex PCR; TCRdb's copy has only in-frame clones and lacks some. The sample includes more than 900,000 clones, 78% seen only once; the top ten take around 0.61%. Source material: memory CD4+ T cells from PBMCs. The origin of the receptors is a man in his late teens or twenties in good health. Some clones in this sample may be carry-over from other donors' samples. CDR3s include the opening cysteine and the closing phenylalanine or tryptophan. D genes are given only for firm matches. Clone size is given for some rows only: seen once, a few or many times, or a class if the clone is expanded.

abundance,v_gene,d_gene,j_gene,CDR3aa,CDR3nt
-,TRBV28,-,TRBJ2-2,CASSFPDGTGELFF,TGTGCCAGCAGTTTCCCGGACGGGACCGGGGAGCTGTTTTTT
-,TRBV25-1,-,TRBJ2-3,CASRGTDTQYF,TGTGCCAGCAGGGGCACAGATACGCAGTATTTT
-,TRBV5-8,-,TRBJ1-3,CASSLEHTIYF,TGTGCCAGCAGCTTGGAACACACCATATATTTT
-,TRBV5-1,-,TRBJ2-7,CASSIEGPSEGEQYF,TGCGCCAGCAGCATCGAGGGACCGAGTGAGGGGGAGCAGTACTTC
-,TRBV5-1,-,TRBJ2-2,CASSLRSVSTGELFF,TGCGCCAGCAGCTTGAGATCCGTGAGCACCGGGGAGCTGTTTTTT
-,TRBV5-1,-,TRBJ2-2,CASRVSGNANTGELFF,TGCGCCAGCAGGGTGTCGGGAAACGCGAACACCGGGGAGCTGTTTTTT
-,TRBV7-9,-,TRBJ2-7,CASSFSGRSSYEQYF,TGTGCCAGCAGCTTTTCGGGCAGGAGCTCCTACGAGCAGTACTTC
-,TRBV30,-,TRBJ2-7,CAWSVWGGYEQYF,TGTGCCTGGAGTGTATGGGGCGGATACGAGCAGTACTTC
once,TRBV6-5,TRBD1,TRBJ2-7,CASSGDRLSYEQYF,TGTGCCAGCAGCGGGGACAGGCTCTCCTACGAGCAGTACTTC
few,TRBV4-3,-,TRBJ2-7,CASSQDWGVEQYF,TGCGCCAGCAGCCAAGATTGGGGCGTCGAGCAGTACTTC
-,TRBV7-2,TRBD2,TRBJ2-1,CASSLASGTANEQFF,TGTGCCAGCAGCTTAGCGAGCGGGACTGCCAATGAGCAGTTCTTC
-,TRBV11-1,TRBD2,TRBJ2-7,CASSRTIGEGTYEQYF,TGTGCCAGCAGCCGCACCATCGGGGAGGGTACCTACGAGCAGTACTTC
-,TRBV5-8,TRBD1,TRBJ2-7,CASRLQGPTYEQYF,TGTGCCAGCAGATTACAGGGGCCGACCTACGAGCAGTACTTC
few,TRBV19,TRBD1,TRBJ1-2,CASSTPPWTGGAALYGYTF,TGTGCCAGTAGTACGCCGCCTTGGACAGGGGGCGCAGCTCTCTATGGCTACACCTTC
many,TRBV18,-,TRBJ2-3,CASSPSITDTQYF,TGTGCCAGCTCACCCTCAATCACAGATACGCAGTATTTT
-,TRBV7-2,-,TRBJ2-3,CASSLVRDTQYF,TGTGCCAGCAGCTTAGTTCGGGATACGCAGTATTTT
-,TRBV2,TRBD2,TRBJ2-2,CASSVPRGGTGELFF,TGTGCCAGCAGCGTGCCCCGGGGGGGCACCGGGGAGCTGTTTTTT